The 15 T cell receptor beta chains below all came from one sample that was sequenced in a study of siplizumab effects on memory and regulatory T cells. The protocol was immunoSEQ multiplex PCR, while the TCRdb copy is restricted to in-frame clones and leaves out a portion. The sample has around 100,000 clones, 94% seen once; the top ten hold over 1%. The source material was non-Treg CD4+ T cells sorted from blood. The receptors were gathered from a human donor in good health.

This chain joins TRBV15 and TRBJ1-4, with D tentatively TRBD1 (5 bases). Per the germline V gene, CDR1 is LNHNV and CDR2 is YYDKDF (reference sequence). Between the trimmed V and J ends, which lost 1 base and 0 bases, there was a span of 9 bases. The CDR3 has 16 residues. CDR3 DNA sequence: TGTGCCACCAGCAGAGGACAGCTATCAACTAATGAAAAACTGTTTTTT. This gives the protein CATSRGQLSTNEKLFF.

V is TRBV7-8 and J is TRBJ2-3; D is perhaps TRBD1 or TRBD2 (5 bases each). CDR3 size: 16 residues. Looked up from germline, CDR1 is SGHVS and CDR2 is FQNEAQ. Between the trimmed V and J ends, which lost 5 bases and 3 bases, there was a span of 18 bases. The chain's CDR3 is CASSIRDRGRTDTQYF. The DNA of the CDR3 is TGTGCCAGCAGCATAAGAGACCGGGGCCGAACAGATACGCAGTATTTT.

The chain joins TRBV15 to TRBJ2-7; D is ambiguous. The CDR3 totals 14 residues. CDR1 is LNHNV and CDR2 is YYDKDF in the germline V gene (reference sequence). V was cut by 1 base and J by 2 bases, with 9 bases left in between. This CDR3 is CATSRARTTYEQYF. Written as DNA, the CDR3 is TGTGCCACCAGCAGAGCCAGGACCACCTACGAGCAGTACTTC.

V and J are TRBV11-2 and TRBJ2-5; D not resolved. Germline-derived CDR1 and CDR2 are SGHAT and FQNNGV. Trimming pared 0 bases from V and 4 bases from J, leaving 12 bases between. The CDR3 sequence is 15 residues long. CDR3 coding DNA: TGTGCCAGCAGCTTAGATTCCCAACCCGGAGAGACCCAGTACTTC. It codes for CASSLDSQPGETQYF.

The V and J genes are TRBV11-2 and TRBJ2-1, with 9 bases identical to TRBD1. J was trimmed by 2 bases and V by 4 bases; bases with no gene match: 6. Germline assignment: CDR1 SGHAT and CDR2 FQNNGV. This CDR3 comprises 16 residues. The CDR3 sequence is CASSSTDRGTYNEQFF. The CDR3 DNA is TGTGCCAGCAGCTCAACGGACAGGGGAACCTACAATGAGCAGTTCTTC.

The chain joins TRBV14 to TRBJ2-7; D uncertain. The V gene's germline CDR1 is SGHDN and CDR2 FVKESK. V lost 0 bases to trimming and J lost 3 bases, with 12 bases between them. The CDR3 extends over 15 amino acids. Written as DNA, the CDR3 is TGTGCCAGCAGCCAAGACGTGTCTAGAATCTACGAGCAGTACTTC. It yields the protein CASSQDVSRIYEQYF.

The rearrangement joins TRBV7-2 to TRBJ2-7; D unresolved. Germline lookup yields CDR1 SGHTA and CDR2 FQGNSA. Trimming left V 5 bases short and J 3 bases short, with 20 bases between. The CDR3 consists of 16 residues. As DNA, the CDR3 is TGTGCCAGCAGCCCCACCTGGATTGGGCAGCGCTACGAGCAGTACTTC. It codes for CASSPTWIGQRYEQYF.

This clone was seen more than once but under ten times. The chain employs TRBV2 and TRBJ2-2, with D tentatively TRBD1 (6 bases). This CDR3 is built from 16 residues. Germline CDR1 and CDR2: SNHLY and FYNNEI. V gave up 6 bases and J gave up 1 base, with 15 bases separating them. DNA of the CDR3: TGTGCCAGCAGGGCCGGGACAACTCAGAACACCGGGGAGCTGTTTTTT. Its protein product is CASRAGTTQNTGELFF. Full variable domain (remainder filled in from reference TRBV2 and TRBJ2-2): EPEVTQTPSHQVTQMGQEVILRCVPISNHLYFYWYRQILGQKVEFLVSFYNNEISEKSEIFDDQFSVERPDGSNFTLKIRSTKLEDSAMYFCASRAGTTQNTGELFFGEGSRLTVL.

J is TRBJ2-7 and V is TRBV29-1, with 12 bases aligning to TRBD2. The CDR3 is made up of 15 amino acids. The germline V gene has CDR1 SQVTM and CDR2 ANQGSEA. The trim removed 5 bases at V and 4 bases at J, leaving 9 bases unmatched. Here the CDR3 reads CSVLLLAGGLYEQYF. CDR3 coding DNA: TGCAGCGTTCTACTACTAGCGGGAGGACTTTACGAGCAGTACTTC.

The chain uses TRBV7-2 and TRBJ2-2; TRBD1 might be the D (5 bases). Trimming removed 6 bases from V and 2 bases from J, with 10 bases in between. Per the germline V gene, CDR1 is SGHTA and CDR2 is FQGNSA. This CDR3 is 14 amino acids long. In nucleotides, the CDR3 is TGTGCCAGCAGTCGGCAGGGAAACACCGGGGAGCTGTTTTTT. Translation gives CASSRQGNTGELFF. Full variable domain (remainder filled in from reference TRBV7-2 and TRBJ2-2): GAGVSQSPSNKVTEKGKDVELRCDPISGHTALYWYRQSLGQGLEFLIYFQGNSAPDKSGLPSDRFSAERTGGSVSTLTIQRTQQEDSAVYLCASSRQGNTGELFFGEGSRLTVL.

V usage is TRBV19 and J usage is TRBJ1-2; perhaps TRBD1 as D (6 bases). Trimming removed 3 bases at V and 0 bases at J, with 17 bases between. The CDR3 extends over 17 amino acids. CDR1 is LNHDA, CDR2 SQIVND, per germline (reference sequence). The CDR3 loop is CASSIILRDNANYGYTF. CDR3 coding DNA: TGTGCCAGTAGTATTATTCTCCGGGACAACGCTAACTATGGCTACACCTTC. The full variable domain, completed using reference TRBV19 and TRBJ1-2, is DGGITQSPKYLFRKEGQNVTLSCEQNLNHDAMYWYRQDPGQGLRLIYYSQIVNDFQKGDIAEGYSVSREKKESFPLTVTSAQKNPTAFYLCASSIILRDNANYGYTFGSGTRLTVV.

The rearrangement joins TRBV6-4 to TRBJ2-1, with D perhaps TRBD2 (6 bases). Germline V CDR1 and CDR2: MRHNA, SNTAGT. The CDR3 extends over 18 amino acids. Trimming pared 2 bases from V and 4 bases from J, leaving 21 bases between. DNA of the CDR3: TGTGCCAGCAGTGACATTGAGCAGCGGGCGCAAACTTACAATGAGCAGTTCTTC. It encodes CASSDIEQRAQTYNEQFF.

This chain uses TRBV19 with TRBJ2-3; 9 positions agree with TRBD1. Germline V gene sequence: CDR1 LNHDA, CDR2 SQIVND (reference sequence). The V gene end was trimmed by 4 bases and the J gene end by 3 bases; junction bases not matched to a gene: 11. The CDR3 spans 17 residues. For the CDR3, the DNA is TGTGCCAGTAGTACAAGGGACAGGGTGAAGACTACAGATACGCAGTATTTT. It yields the protein CASSTRDRVKTTDTQYF.

The chain links TRBV19 to TRBJ1-5; TRBD1 might be the D (5 bases). The CDR3 length is 19 residues. Germline V gene lookup returns CDR1 LNHDA and CDR2 SQIVND (reference sequence). Trimming took off 7 bases at V and 0 bases at J, with 25 bases between the two ends. Here the CDR3 reads CASTRLGRGRANSNQPQHF. The CDR3 coding sequence is TGTGCCAGTACCAGGCTGGGAAGGGGTCGAGCGAATAGCAATCAGCCCCAGCATTTT.

This chain connects TRBV9 to TRBJ2-2; D is ambiguous. The V and J ends lost 4 bases and 6 bases respectively, with 7 bases between them. This CDR3 spans 12 amino acids. CDR1 is SGDLS, CDR2 YYNGEE, per germline. The CDR3 DNA sequence: TGTGCCAGCAGCCCCCCCGCCGGGGAGCTGTTTTTT. This codes for CASSPPAGELFF.